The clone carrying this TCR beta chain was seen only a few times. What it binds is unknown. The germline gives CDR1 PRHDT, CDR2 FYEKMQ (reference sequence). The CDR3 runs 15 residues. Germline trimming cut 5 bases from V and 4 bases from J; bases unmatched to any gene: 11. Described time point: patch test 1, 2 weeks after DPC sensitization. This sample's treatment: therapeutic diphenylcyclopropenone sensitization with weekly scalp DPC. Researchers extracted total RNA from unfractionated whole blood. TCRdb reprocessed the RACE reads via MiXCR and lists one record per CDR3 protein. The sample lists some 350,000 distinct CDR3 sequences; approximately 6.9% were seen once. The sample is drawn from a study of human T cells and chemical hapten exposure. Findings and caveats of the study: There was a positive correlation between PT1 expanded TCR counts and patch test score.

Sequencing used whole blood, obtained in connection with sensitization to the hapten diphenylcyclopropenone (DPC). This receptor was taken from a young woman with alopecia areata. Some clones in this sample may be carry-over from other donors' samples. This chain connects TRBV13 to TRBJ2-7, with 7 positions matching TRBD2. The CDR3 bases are TGTGCCAGCAGCCCAGAGACGGGGGGTTCTTACGAGCAGTACTTC. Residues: CASSPETGGSYEQYF.